This T cell receptor beta chain stems from a study of T cell responses to AZD1222 COVID-19 vaccine. Background on the study: Second-dose timings of about 4 or about 12 weeks were pooled.

Study-level points and caveats: Per reports, nearly half of all spike-specific TCRs target regions that are unmutated in variants. Donor demographics were predominantly white British with a female majority; clonal diversity may be underestimated.

Germline V gives CDR1 LNHDA, CDR2 SQIVND (reference sequence). The J segment lost 4 bases and the V segment lost 5 bases, leaving 7 bases of the junction unmatched. The CDR3 totals 16 residues. In regard to this clone: Antigen: not known.

Libraries were prepared by immunoSEQ multiplex PCR; TCRdb keeps only in-frame clonotypes and omits some of them. The table records roughly 120,000 clones, just over 85% of them present only once. This TCR derives from an adult in good health. The source was peripheral blood, collected on day 0 of AZD1222 vaccination. The chain employs TRBV19 and TRBJ2-6; 8 positions match TRBD1. CDR3 protein: CASSPTTGVGANVLTF. The DNA for the CDR3 is TGTGCCAGTAGTCCCACGACAGGGGTCGGGGCCAACGTCCTGACTTTC. Supplemented by reference TRBV19 and TRBJ2-6, the full variable domain reads DGGITQSPKYLFRKEGQNVTLSCEQNLNHDAMYWYRQDPGQGLRLIYYSQIVNDFQKGDIAEGYSVSREKKESFPLTVTSAQKNPTAFYLCASSPTTGVGANVLTFGAGSRLTVL.